The next 22 T cell receptor beta chains were all read from a single sample in a study of low-dose radiotherapy and immunotherapy resistance in tumors. Priming of first-strand cDNA relied on TRAV- and TRBV-specific primers (covering alpha and beta chains). Both a constant-region primer and a V-primer adapter served to amplify TCRs across 15 to 20 PCR cycles. TCRdb used MiXCR to reprocess the reads, holding one entry per CDR3 protein. The table includes around 7,100 distinct CDR3 sequences, around 53% detected once. The receptors derive from a human donor with advanced metastatic prostate, ovarian, gallbladder or colorectal cancer (not recorded which). This table probably holds off-target reads from a library built for another chain.

This clonotype has just a few counts. The chain joins TRBV12-3 or TRBV12-4 to TRBJ2-3; possibly TRBD2 for D (6 bases). Trimming removed 3 bases at V and 2 bases at J, with 12 bases between. CDR3 length: 15 residues. The CDR3 DNA reads TGTGCCAGCAGTTTTCGGCGGGGCCCCACAGATACGCAGTATTTT. Its protein is CASSFRRGPTDTQYF.

The genes are TRBV20-1 and TRBJ2-3, with D unclear. The ends were cut back, 1 base at V and 6 bases at J, with 14 bases in the middle. The CDR3 runs to 14 residues. Per germline, CDR1 DFQATT and CDR2 SNEGSKA (reference sequence). DNA of the CDR3: TGCAGTGCTAGAGGTCGATCAGGACCGGATACGCAGTATTTT. This gives the protein CSARGRSGPDTQYF.

This clonotype has a handful of counts. The rearrangement uses TRBV5-1 and TRBJ2-1, with D hard to call. V dropped 5 bases and J dropped 8 bases, with 8 bases sitting between them. The CDR3 contains 11 residues. The germline V gene encodes CDR1 SGHRS and CDR2 YFSETQ. CDR3 loop: CASSSNYEQFF. The CDR3 DNA reads TGCGCCAGCAGTTCAAATTATGAGCAGTTCTTC. Filled out from reference TRBV5-1 and TRBJ2-1, the complete variable domain reads KAGVTQTPRYLIKTRGQQVTLSCSPISGHRSVSWYQQTPGQGLQFLFEYFSETQRNKGNFPGRFSGRQFSNSRSEMNVSTLELGDSALYLCASSSNYEQFFGPGTRLTVL.

The chain combines TRBV20-1 with TRBJ1-6; the match to TRBD1 covers 9 bases. Germline trimming cut 2 bases from V and 10 bases from J; bases unmatched to any gene: 6. Looked up from germline, CDR1 is DFQATT and CDR2 is SNEGSKA (reference sequence). The CDR3 is 14 residues long. In nucleotides, the CDR3 is TGCAGTGCTAGACCGGGACAGGGAGGATCACCCCTCCACTTT. Its translation: CSARPGQGGSPLHF.

This chain connects TRBV12-3 or TRBV12-4 to TRBJ1-1; D might be TRBD1 (5 bases). V shed 5 bases and J shed 3 bases, with 10 bases lying between them. CDR3 length equals 13 residues. For the CDR3, the DNA is TGTGCCAGCAGTATTTGGGGGGACACTGAAGCTTTCTTT. As protein: CASSIWGDTEAFF.

The chain employs TRBV5-1 and TRBJ1-1; tentative D call: TRBD1 (6 bases). V lost 4 bases and J lost 4, with 14 bases in between. Germline values: CDR1 SGHRS, CDR2 YFSETQ. This CDR3 is built from 14 residues. In nucleotides, the CDR3 is TGCGCCAGCAGCGAACAGGGTGGCGGCACTGAAGCTTTCTTT. Translation gives CASSEQGGGTEAFF.

The table lists this clonotype with a few counts. The chain uses TRBV7-2 and TRBJ2-7, with 9 positions matching TRBD2. Germline-derived CDR1 and CDR2 are SGHTA and FQGNSA. The CDR3 is 13 amino acids. V was pared by 5 bases and J by 7 bases, with 6 bases of the junction left unmatched. DNA for the CDR3: TGTGCCAGCAGCCCGGGACTAGCTAGGGAGCAGTACTTC. Amino acid sequence: CASSPGLAREQYF.

The CDR3 DNA follows: TGTGCCAGTAGTCGGGACGGAGGGGGCAATCAGCCCCAGCATTTT. Its translation is CASSRDGGGNQPQHF. The chain recombines TRBV19 with TRBJ1-5, with D possibly matching TRBD1 (5 bases). Per the germline V gene, CDR1 is LNHDA and CDR2 is SQIVND (reference sequence). The CDR3 runs to 15 residues. V was trimmed by 5 bases and J by 2 bases, leaving 13 bases between them.

The chain joins TRBV5-1 to TRBJ2-7; 8 bases are a match to TRBD1. Looked up from germline, CDR1 is SGHRS and CDR2 is YFSETQ. J gave up 6 bases and V 1 base, and 6 bases lay outside the gene matches. This CDR3 spans 14 amino acids. The CDR3 here is CASSLRGTGTEQYF. CDR3 sequence (DNA): TGCGCCAGCAGCTTGCGGGGGACAGGAACCGAGCAGTACTTC.

The V gene is TRBV7-8, the J gene TRBJ2-7; perhaps TRBD1 as D (6 bases). Deletions cut 5 bases from V and 2 bases from J, with 13 bases between. CDR3 length: 14 amino acids. Germline values: CDR1 SGHVS, CDR2 FQNEAQ. The CDR3 reads CASSARDTAYEQYF. The CDR3, as DNA: TGTGCCAGCAGCGCCCGGGACACCGCCTACGAGCAGTACTTC.

This rearrangement joins TRBV18 to TRBJ1-5; weak D call: TRBD1 (5 bases). The V gene lost 4 bases and the J gene lost 7 bases, with 14 bases spanning the gap. The length of the CDR3 is 14 residues. The germline V gene encodes CDR1 KGHSH and CDR2 LQKENI. The CDR3 loop is CASSRGTAGQPQHF. In DNA form, the CDR3 reads TGTGCCAGCTCACGGGGGACGGCGGGGCAGCCCCAGCATTTT.

The sample holds a few counts of this clonotype. V gene TRBV4-2 combines with J gene TRBJ2-7, with 10 bases that match TRBD2. This CDR3 spans 17 amino acids. The germline CDR1 and CDR2 sequences are LGHNA and YNFKEQ. With 1 base clipped from V and 0 bases from J, the junction kept 6 bases outside the gene matches. The CDR3 loop is CASSQGATSGNSYEQYF. The DNA for the CDR3 is TGTGCCAGCAGCCAAGGTGCTACTAGCGGGAACTCCTACGAGCAGTACTTC.

This clonotype occurred a few times. The DNA for the CDR3 is TGTGCCAGCAGTCTCGACATGTCTGAAGCTTTCTTT. This gives the protein CASSLDMSEAFF. The rearrangement joins TRBV2 to TRBJ1-1; D is uncertain. Germline CDR1 SNHLY, CDR2 FYNNEI. V was shortened by 5 bases and J by 6 bases, with 10 bases between the two germline ends. The CDR3 is 12 residues long. Complete variable domain (other parts from reference TRBV2 and TRBJ1-1): EPEVTQTPSHQVTQMGQEVILRCVPISNHLYFYWYRQILGQKVEFLVSFYNNEISEKSEIFDDQFSVERPDGSNFTLKIRSTKLEDSAMYFCASSLDMSEAFFGQGTRLTVV.

The chain uses TRBV20-1 and TRBJ1-2; 8 nucleotides agree with TRBD1. Germline-derived CDR1 and CDR2 are DFQATT and SNEGSKA (reference sequence). There are 17 residues in the CDR3. V shed 0 bases, J shed 0 bases, and the junction held 9 bases outside the gene matches. In nucleotides, the CDR3 is TGCAGTGCTAGAGAGGATGCCGGGACAGGAGCTAACTATGGCTACACCTTC. The encoded protein is CSAREDAGTGANYGYTF.

The J gene is TRBJ2-3, the V gene TRBV2; 7 bases fit TRBD1. V was pared by 3 bases and J by 4 bases, with 10 bases of the junction left unmatched. The germline CDR1 and CDR2 sequences are SNHLY and FYNNEI. The CDR3 consists of 16 residues. CDR3 loop: CASSDDTGARADTQYF. CDR3 DNA sequence: TGTGCCAGCAGTGACGATACAGGGGCAAGGGCAGATACGCAGTATTTT.

This clonotype was seen more than once but under ten times. The CDR3 region has the DNA TGTGCCACCAGCGAAGACTGGAACGAGCAGTACTTC. Residues: CATSEDWNEQYF. This chain links TRBV15 with TRBJ2-7; D ambiguous. Germline CDR1 LNHNV, CDR2 YYDKDF (reference sequence). This CDR3 is built from 12 residues. Between the trimmed V and J ends, which lost 5 bases and 5 bases, there was a span of 10 bases.

This rearrangement joins TRBV5-1 to TRBJ2-7; 9 nucleotides align to TRBD1. This CDR3 is 16 amino acids long. Germline CDR1 is SGHRS and CDR2 is YFSETQ. Trimming cost V 3 bases and J 3 bases; bases outside gene matches: 10. The CDR3, as DNA: TGCGCCAGCAGCTGGACCTCCGGGACAGGGCTCTACGAGCAGTACTTC. Its protein is CASSWTSGTGLYEQYF.

V and J are TRBV20-1 and TRBJ2-5, with 9 bases matching TRBD2. Germline V gives CDR1 DFQATT, CDR2 SNEGSKA (reference sequence). V was clipped by 3 bases and J by 2 bases; unmatched bases: 1. This CDR3 is built from 13 residues. The CDR3 here is CSASSGGQETQYF. The CDR3 coding sequence is TGCAGTGCTAGCAGCGGGGGGCAAGAGACCCAGTACTTC.

This chain joins TRBV30 and TRBJ2-7, with D perhaps TRBD2 (6 bases). V dropped 2 bases and J dropped 2 bases, with 16 bases sitting between them. CDR3 size: 15 residues. Per the germline V gene, CDR1 is GTSNPN and CDR2 is SVGIG (reference sequence). CDR3 residues: CAWSSGLLFTYEQYF. DNA of the CDR3: TGTGCCTGGAGTTCCGGACTACTATTTACCTACGAGCAGTACTTC.

The chain links TRBV5-4 to TRBJ2-1; 9 bases are a match to TRBD2. J was trimmed by 4 bases and V by 0 bases; bases with no gene match: 5. CDR3 length: 16 amino acids. Germline V gene data show CDR1 as SGHNT and CDR2 as YYREEE (reference sequence). Here the CDR3 reads CASSLVAGGAYNEQFF. The CDR3 DNA sequence: TGTGCCAGCAGCTTGGTTGCGGGAGGGGCTTACAATGAGCAGTTCTTC.

The chain is built from TRBV12-5 and TRBJ1-5; 7 bases map to TRBD1. Germline lookup yields CDR1 LGHNT and CDR2 FRNRAP. The CDR3 sequence is 15 residues long. V lost 6 bases to trimming and J lost 6 bases; unmatched junction nucleotides: 11. CDR3 DNA: TGTGCTAGTGGCTCCGGACAGGTTTCAGGTCAGCCCCAGCATTTT. The encoded protein is CASGSGQVSGQPQHF. Combining the CDR3 with reference TRBV12-5 and TRBJ1-5 gives the whole variable domain DARVTQTPRHKVTEMGQEVTMRCQPILGHNTVFWYRQTMMQGLELLAYFRNRAPLDDSGMPKDRFSAEMPDATLATLKIQPSEPRDSAVYFCASGSGQVSGQPQHFGDGTRLSIL.

The V gene is TRBV19, the J gene TRBJ1-6, with TRBD1 identical over 9 bases. With V trimmed by 7 bases and J by 8 bases, 6 bases remained unmatched. Germline values: CDR1 LNHDA, CDR2 SQIVND (reference sequence). The CDR3 loop spans 14 amino acids. The CDR3 sequence: CASTAGDRDSPLHF. The CDR3 nucleotides are TGTGCCAGTACCGCCGGGGACAGGGATTCACCCCTCCACTTT.